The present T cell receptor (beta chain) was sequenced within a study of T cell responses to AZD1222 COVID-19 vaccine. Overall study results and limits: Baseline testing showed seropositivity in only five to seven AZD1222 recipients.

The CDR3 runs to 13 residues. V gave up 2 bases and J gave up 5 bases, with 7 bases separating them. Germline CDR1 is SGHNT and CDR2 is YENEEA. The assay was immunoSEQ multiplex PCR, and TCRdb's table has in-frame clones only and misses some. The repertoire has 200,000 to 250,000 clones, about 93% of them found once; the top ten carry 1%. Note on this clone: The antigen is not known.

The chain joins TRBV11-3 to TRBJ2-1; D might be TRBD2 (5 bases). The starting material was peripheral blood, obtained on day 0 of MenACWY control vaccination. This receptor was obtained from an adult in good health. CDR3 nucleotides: TGTGCCAGCAGCTTAAGAGGGCACAATGAGCAGTTCTTC. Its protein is CASSLRGHNEQFF.